This T cell receptor beta chain is from a study of monozygotic twins with inflammatory bowel disease. Germline lookup yields CDR1 MNHEY and CDR2 SMNVEV (reference sequence). The CDR3 has 18 residues. For every TCR library, approximately 4,000 ng of total RNA was used. TCRdb reprocessed the 5' RACE reads and keeps a single row for each CDR3 protein, giving no DNA. This table lists a few hundred thousand distinct CDR3 sequences. The source is a human donor with ulcerative colitis or Crohn's disease, or a healthy co-twin of an affected twin (not recorded which). The specimen was blood. This sequence joins TRBV27 and TRBJ2-1; TCRdb gives TRBD2 as the D gene, but with no DNA this cannot be confirmed. The CDR3 loop is CASSMGLAGVHSYNEQFF.